The sequence of this TCR beta chain was determined in a study of molecular identifiers for immune sequencing clone quantification. Between roughly 19,000 and 1,100,000 sorted cells, with 10%, 30% or 50% RNA, yielded naive CD8 libraries. CD8+CD4-CCR7+CD45RA+ sorting gave the naive CD8 T cells. Making the bulk TCR libraries relied on previously described methods and listed TCR primers. Using its own MiXCR run on the PCR reads, TCRdb lists one record per CDR3 protein. The sample lists 460,000 or so distinct CDR3 sequences, about 21% occurring once. The CDR3 has 15 amino acids. V was pared by 1 base and J by 0 bases, with 10 bases between. Germline assignment: CDR1 MNHEY and CDR2 SVGEGT. This clonotype appeared a few times.

This rearrangement joins TRBV6-2 or TRBV6-3 to TRBJ2-7; TRBD1 is a possible D gene (5 bases). The origin of this receptor is a human donor in good health. Some libraries in this study had Jurkat cell RNA spiked in. Sequencing was carried out using naive CD8+ T cells from blood, with Jurkat cell RNA spiked in. Subset of the sample: FACS-sorted CD8+CD4-CCR7+CD45RA+ naive T cells. The CDR3 DNA follows: TGTGCCAGCAGTTACTTGGCAGGGCCCTCCTACGAGCAGTACTTC. Protein: CASSYLAGPSYEQYF.